The 7 T cell receptor beta chains listed next were all sequenced from one sample in a study of shared clonotypes between healthy human individuals. Some clones are missing from TCRdb's copy, which holds only in-frame ones; the method was immunoSEQ multiplex PCR. The repertoire has about 510,000 clones, approximately 95% of them found once; the top ten carry 0.06%. The sample taken for sequencing was naive CD4+ T cells sorted from blood. Noted subset: CD45RA+ positively selected. These receptors were obtained from a woman aged 25 to 45 in good health.

This chain uses TRBV5-1 with TRBJ2-2; D not certain. CDR3 length equals 15 residues. Germline loops: CDR1 SGHRS, CDR2 YFSETQ. Between the trimmed V and J ends, which lost 1 base and 5 bases, there was a span of 12 bases. Written as DNA, the CDR3 is TGCGCCAGCAGCTTGTTGTACGGTAGTACCGGGGAGCTGTTTTTT. It encodes CASSLLYGSTGELFF.

The rearrangement links TRBV11-2 to TRBJ2-7; 10 nucleotides agree with TRBD2. Trimming removed 1 base from V and 2 bases from J; junction bases left unmatched: 2. CDR3 length: 15 residues. The germline gives CDR1 SGHAT, CDR2 FQNNGV. The CDR3 coding sequence is TGTGCCAGCAGCTTAGCTAGCGGGGGACCCTACGAGCAGTACTTC. Protein sequence: CASSLASGGPYEQYF. Variable domain in full (rest from reference TRBV11-2 and TRBJ2-7): EAGVAQSPRYKIIEKRQSVAFWCNPISGHATLYWYQQILGQGPKLLIQFQNNGVVDDSQLPKDRFSAERLKGVDSTLKIQPAKLEDSAVYLCASSLASGGPYEQYFGPGTRLTVT.

Concerning this clone itself: Germline is not matched at one junction end, which may reflect a read error. This sequence joins TRBV10-2 and TRBJ2-3, with a possible D match to TRBD1 (6 bases). This CDR3 has 13 residues. The germline CDR1 and CDR2 sequences are WSHSY and SAAADI. CDR3 sequence: CASSESGAGVLLF. Here the CDR3 DNA reads TGCGCCAGCAGTGAGTCGGGGGCCGGGGTACTACTTTTT.

For this clone: The sample contains more than one DNA sequence encoding this CDR3. The V call is TRBV28, the J call TRBJ1-2, with D maybe TRBD1 (5 bases). The CDR3 runs to 12 residues. Germline-derived CDR1 and CDR2 are MDHEN and SYDVKM. The V end was cut by 2 bases, the J end by 8 bases, with 9 bases between. The CDR3 DNA is TGTGCCAGCAGTTTAGGGGGGTACGGCTACACCTTC. Translation: CASSLGGYGYTF.

The V and J genes are TRBV2 and TRBJ2-3, with D perhaps TRBD2 (5 bases). V gave up 3 bases and J gave up 4 bases, with 11 bases separating them. CDR3 length: 14 amino acids. CDR1 and CDR2 from the germline V gene are SNHLY and FYNNEI. In nucleotides, the CDR3 is TGTGCCAGCAGTGACCGCGGGTTTGCAGATACGCAGTATTTT. Protein: CASSDRGFADTQYF.

J is TRBJ2-7 and V is TRBV5-6; perhaps D is TRBD1 or TRBD2 (5 bases each). V was clipped by 4 bases and J by 2 bases, with 19 bases between them. CDR1 is SGHDT and CDR2 is YYEEEE in the germline V gene. The CDR3 covers 16 residues. The CDR3: CASSGRRDPSPYEQYF. As DNA, the CDR3 is TGTGCCAGCAGCGGCCGCCGGGACCCCAGCCCCTACGAGCAGTACTTC. The whole variable domain, filled in from reference TRBV5-6 and TRBJ2-7, reads DAGVTQSPTHLIKTRGQQVTLRCSPKSGHDTVSWYQQALGQGPQFIFQYYEEEERQRGNFPDRFSGHQFPNYSSELNVNALLLGDSALYLCASSGRRDPSPYEQYFGPGTRLTVT.

This chain uses TRBV7-9 with TRBJ1-2, with D perhaps matching TRBD1 (6 bases). Trimming took 1 base from V and 7 from J, leaving 7 bases between them. CDR1 and CDR2 from the germline V gene are SEHNR and FQNEAQ (reference sequence). The CDR3 has 12 amino acids. The CDR3 loop reads CASSLETGGYTF. The CDR3 bases are TGTGCCAGCAGCTTAGAGACAGGTGGCTACACCTTC.